The text below deals with one TCR beta chain. What antigen it recognizes has not been identified. Base-call qualities are not available, and no considerably larger clone is one nucleotide away. Donors were healthy HIV-negative adults with no recently reported acute infections or vaccinations. Only Caucasian adults living in Nashville, Tennessee, USA were represented among the donors. CD4+ T cells were enriched by magnetic negative selection; naive cells were then positively selected on CD45RA, and the negative fraction formed the memory subset. After blood collection by leukapheresis, PBMCs were isolated using Ficoll-Histopaque density gradient centrifugation and then cryopreserved in the vapor phase of liquid nitrogen. Purity and quantity of every magnetically sorted T cell population were checked by analytical flow cytometry. Each sorted fraction had its genomic DNA isolated and then quantified by UV absorbance on a Nanodrop 2000c.

The CDR3 spans 14 residues, from the cysteine through the phenylalanine. The kept DNA is CDR3 alone, 42 bases in frame from the first base. V is pruned by 6 bases and J by 7 bases, leaving 10 bases of the junction without a gene match. CDR1 MGHDK and CDR2 SYGVNS were looked up in the germline V gene. The record originates from a study of shared clonotypes between healthy human individuals (dated by TCRdb to about 2020). About the full investigation: The cohort included three men and a couple of women between 18 and 49 years of age. For each donor, CD4 naive and CD4 memory were each given three plates, CD8 naive was given two plates, and CD8 memory was given one plate. The study deeply sequenced blood TCR repertoires of about 5 healthy adults to estimate repertoire size and the extent of clonotype sharing between individuals. To increase sequencing depth and limit assay-specific biases, different laboratories used diverse techniques to prepare libraries and sequence TCR repertoires. Between about 0.8 and 9.5 billion PBMCs per donor were obtained by leukapheresis.

Overall study results and their limits: Even with the large sequencing depth, rarefaction of the sorted-subset datasets indicated that sequencing was incomplete. The small number of donors limited the genetic and exposure-history diversity represented. Pairwise subsampling led to the expectation that sequencing depth would affect the degree of clonotype sharing among donors. When a handful of donors were compared, the shared fraction of clonotypes was 5% to 6.5% for naive CD4, 3% to 4% for naive CD8, roughly 2.3% for memory CD4, and 0.3% to 0.5% for memory CD8. Only blood was sampled, and tissue TCR repertoires likely differ from those in blood. Compared with non-shared clonotypes, the clonotypes found in all four sorted-subset donors had higher generation probabilities. Larger estimated clonotype richness was generally found for naive subsets than for memory subsets.

TCR CDR3 regions were amplified from genomic DNA by multiplex PCR using the deep immunoSEQ assay. Extracted genomic DNA from each cell subset was distributed evenly across all wells of several immunoSEQ 96-well plates, and each plate was treated as a replicate. Each replicate PCR for sorted subsets received around 200 ng genomic DNA, equal to tens of thousands of T cell genomes. Purified libraries were measured with a Qubit 3.0 fluorometer, size-checked on a Bioanalyzer 2100, and measured again with the KAPA Library Quantification kit. Every immunoSEQ 96-well plate was sequenced on a separate single-read 150-cycle Illumina NextSeq 550 flow cell. Per the source publication's procedure: Because only junctional sequences without quality scores were contained in the immunoSEQ output, filtering matching that applied to full-length reads could not be performed. To assign V/J genes and CDR3, sequences were annotated using PyIR, a Python wrapper for IgBLAST v1.9, with IMGT germline references. Reads were filtered out if the reads had weak V/J assignments (E-value above 1e-6), no CDR3, stop codons, out-of-frame junctions, or ambiguous translated residues. V3J clonotypes were defined by identical inferred V gene, J gene, and CDR3 amino acid sequence. Percentage overlap between repertoires was computed as shared unique clonotypes divided by the size of the smaller repertoire. Three approaches were used to assess repertoire richness: RTK rarefaction, the Chao1 estimator, and Recon v2.1 estimates of unobserved clonotypes. OLGA was used to compute generation probabilities for all TCRbeta clonotypes that the gDNA method yielded from a few donors. TCRdb mirrors the immuneACCESS table, restricted to in-frame sequences. Some clones are absent from its copies; in checked studies, under half trace to an unresolved V gene, and the reason for the others is unknown. That table furnishes V, J and clone size, whereas the DNA furnished D and trimming. The sample table contains over a million clones; only one count was recorded for over 95% of them. The ten largest clones add up to approximately 1.1% of the sample.

The chain couples TRBV25-1 to TRBJ2-3, and 7 bases in between align with TRBD2. This TCR came from a man aged 25 to 40 in good health. Material: naive CD4+ T cells sorted from blood. The cell subset or site label corresponds to: CD45RA+ positively selected. The DNA reads TGTGCCAGCAGCCCGACGGGAGGCGGGTATACGCAGTATTTT. Translated, it reads CASSPTGGGYTQYF.